This passage covers 14 T cell receptor beta chains from one sample sequenced in a study of cytomegalovirus exposure and HLA in healthy donors. The PCR was carried out with 60 Vbeta primers and 13 Jbeta primers. Data came from immunoSEQ multiplex PCR; TCRdb stores just in-frame clones and leaves some out. This sample has about 160,000 clones, with approximately 80% found just once. Sequenced material: PBMCs. All receptors derive from a man in his fifties or sixties in good health and CMV-seropositive.

V and J are TRBV5-4 and TRBJ1-2; tentatively, D is TRBD1 (6 bases). This CDR3 comprises 13 residues. Per germline, CDR1 SGHNT and CDR2 YYREEE (reference sequence). Deletions cut 4 bases from V and 6 bases from J, with 13 bases between. CDR3 bases: TGTGCCAGCAGCCAGCAGGGGCTAGATGGCTACACCTTC. It codes for CASSQQGLDGYTF.

This clone was counted a single time. The CDR3 reads CASSSLSEQFF. The CDR3 DNA follows: TGTGCCAGCAGTTCCCTCAGTGAGCAGTTCTTC. The chain is built from TRBV28 and TRBJ2-1; D call uncertain. This CDR3 has 11 amino acids. Trimming cost V 4 bases and J 9 bases, with 7 bases left between them. In germline, CDR1 is MDHEN, CDR2 SYDVKM.

This sequence joins TRBV7-2 and TRBJ1-5; 7 bases fit TRBD1. Looked up from germline, CDR1 is SGHTA and CDR2 is FQGNSA. The CDR3 sequence is 14 residues long. V dropped 5 bases and J dropped 6; count of bases not matched to a gene: 7. The CDR3, as DNA: TGTGCCAGCAGCCAACGACAGGGTACTCAGCCCCAGCATTTT. Translating it yields CASSQRQGTQPQHF.

In this sample, this clone turned up once. The V call is TRBV7-9, the J call TRBJ1-2; 10 nucleotides match TRBD1. CDR1 SEHNR and CDR2 FQNEAQ come from the germline V gene (reference sequence). The CDR3 has 14 residues. Trimming at V came to 5 bases and at J to 8 bases, leaving 8 bases not matched to a gene. The DNA for the CDR3 is TGTGCCAGCAGCCACGACAGGGGGCTCGGCGGCTACACCTTC. It specifies CASSHDRGLGGYTF.

CDR3 in amino acids: CASSSGLAGVYPRTDTQYF. CDR3 DNA: TGTGCCAGCAGCTCGGGACTAGCGGGAGTATATCCCAGGACAGATACGCAGTATTTT. V and J are TRBV7-2 and TRBJ2-3, with TRBD2 matching over 14 bases. Germline CDR1 SGHTA, CDR2 FQGNSA. The CDR3 spans 19 residues. V gave up 4 bases and J gave up 3 bases; unmatched junction bases: 12.

Many counts were recorded for this clone. The chain recombines TRBV7-3 with TRBJ2-7, with 13 bases fitting TRBD2. The V and J ends lost 5 bases and 10 bases, in that order; junction bases with no gene match: 5. Per germline, CDR1 SGHTA and CDR2 FQGTGA. The CDR3 has 13 residues. The CDR3, as DNA: TGTGCCAGCAGCGCCGGGACTAGCGGGGACCAGTACTTC. The encoded protein is CASSAGTSGDQYF.

The chain carries TRBV18 and TRBJ2-2, with 7 bases aligning to TRBD2. Germline values: CDR1 KGHSH, CDR2 LQKENI. This CDR3 spans 16 amino acids. V lost 1 base to trimming and J lost 5 bases; unmatched junction nucleotides: 7. Written as DNA, the CDR3 is TGTGCCAGCTCACCACGAGCGGGATACGAGACCGGGGAGCTGTTTTTT. Its protein is CASSPRAGYETGELFF. The full variable domain, its missing parts supplied by reference TRBV18 and TRBJ2-2, is NAGVMQNPRHLVRRRGQEARLRCSPMKGHSHVYWYRQLPEEGLKFMVYLQKENIIDESGMPKERFSAEFPKEGPSILRIQQVVRGDSAAYFCASSPRAGYETGELFFGEGSRLTVL.

This rearrangement joins TRBV5-6 to TRBJ2-7; maybe TRBD2 (5 bases). V was clipped by 2 bases and J by 2 bases, with 5 bases between them. CDR3 length: 12 amino acids. Germline lookup yields CDR1 SGHDT and CDR2 YYEEEE. The CDR3 region has the DNA TGTGCCAGCAGCTTCGGGACCTACGAGCAGTACTTC. Translation: CASSFGTYEQYF.

In this sample, this clone turned up once. The chain joins TRBV15 to TRBJ2-3; 8 bases are a match to TRBD2. The J segment lost 4 bases and the V segment lost 5 bases, leaving 11 bases of the junction unmatched. Per germline, CDR1 LNHNV and CDR2 YYDKDF (reference sequence). The CDR3 is made up of 16 amino acids. CDR3 protein: CATSAEQYSGADTQYF. The CDR3 DNA reads as TGTGCCACCAGCGCGGAGCAATATAGCGGGGCAGATACGCAGTATTTT.

In the case of this clone: Germline and junction disagree at one end, which may indicate a read error. The V gene is TRBV6-6, the J gene TRBJ1-1; D is possibly TRBD1 (5 bases). The germline gives CDR1 MNHNY, CDR2 SVGAGI (reference sequence). There are 15 residues in the CDR3. The chain's CDR3 is CASSDPGGANPEAFF. In DNA, the CDR3 is TGTGCCAGCAGTGACCCTGGAGGGGCGAACCCTGAAGCTTTCTTT.

This chain links TRBV6-5 with TRBJ1-2; 8 bases line up with TRBD1. V lost 8 bases, J lost 7 bases, and 12 bases stayed unmatched. Looked up from germline, CDR1 is MNHEY and CDR2 is SVGAGI. This CDR3 comprises 14 residues. CDR3 residues: CASGFQGAVSGYTF. The CDR3 region has the DNA TGTGCCAGCGGGTTTCAGGGGGCTGTAAGTGGCTACACCTTC.

The chain is built from TRBV5-8 and TRBJ1-1; 10 bases agree with TRBD1. Germline CDR1 reads SGHTS; CDR2 reads YDEGEE. The CDR3 loop spans 16 amino acids. With 3 bases clipped from V and 5 bases from J, the junction kept 10 bases outside the gene matches. CDR3 residues: CASSSRDRGFGTEAFF. The CDR3 bases are TGTGCCAGCAGCTCCCGGGACAGGGGTTTCGGGACTGAAGCTTTCTTT.

The chain has TRBV30 and TRBJ1-2; TRBD1 matches at 9 bases. The CDR3 loop spans 14 amino acids. CDR1 is GTSNPN, CDR2 SVGIG, per germline (reference sequence). V dropped 1 base and J dropped 6; count of bases not matched to a gene: 6. CDR3 bases: TGTGCCTGGAGTGCAACCGACAGGGGGGATGGCTACACCTTC. As protein: CAWSATDRGDGYTF.

This clone was detected only once. The chain employs TRBV7-3 and TRBJ1-5, with TRBD1 matching over 8 bases. The CDR3 is made up of 14 amino acids. Germline CDR1 SGHTA, CDR2 FQGTGA. J was trimmed by 4 bases and V by 5 bases; bases with no gene match: 4. The CDR3: CASSPRQGNQPQHF. The CDR3 nucleotides read TGTGCCAGCAGCCCGAGACAGGGGAATCAGCCCCAGCATTTT.